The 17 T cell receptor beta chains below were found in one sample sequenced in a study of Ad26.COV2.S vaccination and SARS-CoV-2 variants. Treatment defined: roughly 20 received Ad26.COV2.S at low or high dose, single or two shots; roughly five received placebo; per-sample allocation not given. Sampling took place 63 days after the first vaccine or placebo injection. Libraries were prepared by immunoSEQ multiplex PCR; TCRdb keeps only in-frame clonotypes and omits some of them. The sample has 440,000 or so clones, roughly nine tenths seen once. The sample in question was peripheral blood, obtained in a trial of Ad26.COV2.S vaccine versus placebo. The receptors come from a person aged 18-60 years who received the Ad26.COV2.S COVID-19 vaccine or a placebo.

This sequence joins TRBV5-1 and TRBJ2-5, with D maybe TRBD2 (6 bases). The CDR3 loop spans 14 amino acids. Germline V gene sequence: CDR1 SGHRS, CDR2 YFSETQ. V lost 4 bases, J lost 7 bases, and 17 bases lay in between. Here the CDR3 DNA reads TGCGCCAGCAGCGTGTGGGGGGAATCCGGGACCCAGTACTTC. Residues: CASSVWGESGTQYF.

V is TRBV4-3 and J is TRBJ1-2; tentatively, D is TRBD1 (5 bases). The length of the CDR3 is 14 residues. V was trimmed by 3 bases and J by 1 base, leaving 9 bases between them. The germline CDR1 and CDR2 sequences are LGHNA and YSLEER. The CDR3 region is CASSHLGLNYGYTF. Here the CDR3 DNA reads TGCGCCAGCAGCCACCTGGGGCTTAACTATGGCTACACCTTC.

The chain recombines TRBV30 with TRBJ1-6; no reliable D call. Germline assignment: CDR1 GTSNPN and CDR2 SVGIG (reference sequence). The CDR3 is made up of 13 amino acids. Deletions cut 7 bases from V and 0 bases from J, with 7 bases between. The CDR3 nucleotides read TGTGCCTCTCAAAGCTCCTATAATTCACCCCTCCACTTT. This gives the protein CASQSSYNSPLHF.

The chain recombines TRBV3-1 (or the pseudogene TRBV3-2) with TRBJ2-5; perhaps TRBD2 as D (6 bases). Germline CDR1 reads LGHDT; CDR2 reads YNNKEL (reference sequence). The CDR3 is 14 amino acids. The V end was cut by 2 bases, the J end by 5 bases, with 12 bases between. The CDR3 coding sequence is TGTGCCAGCAGCCAACGGGAGACCCGGGAGACCCAGTACTTC. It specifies CASSQRETRETQYF.

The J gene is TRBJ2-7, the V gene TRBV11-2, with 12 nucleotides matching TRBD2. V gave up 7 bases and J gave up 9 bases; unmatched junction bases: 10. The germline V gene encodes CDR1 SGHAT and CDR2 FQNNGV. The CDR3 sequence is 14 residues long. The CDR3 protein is CASTLGLAGRVQYF. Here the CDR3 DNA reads TGTGCCAGCACCCTAGGACTAGCGGGAAGGGTGCAGTACTTC.

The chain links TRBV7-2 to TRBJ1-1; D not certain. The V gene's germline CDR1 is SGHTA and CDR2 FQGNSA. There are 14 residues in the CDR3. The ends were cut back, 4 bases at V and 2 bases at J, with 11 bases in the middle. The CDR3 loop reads CASSSTNSNTEAFF. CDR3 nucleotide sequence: TGTGCCAGCAGCTCGACAAACTCAAACACTGAAGCTTTCTTT.

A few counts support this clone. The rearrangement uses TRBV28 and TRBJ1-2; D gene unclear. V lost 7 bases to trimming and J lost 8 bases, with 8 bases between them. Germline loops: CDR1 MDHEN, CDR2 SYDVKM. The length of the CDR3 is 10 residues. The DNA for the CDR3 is TGTGCCAGCACTCTGCGGGGCTACACCTTC. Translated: CASTLRGYTF.

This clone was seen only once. The CDR3 loop is CASSMDPGLAGGPPYNEQFF. CDR3 coding DNA: TGCGCCAGCAGCATGGATCCGGGACTAGCGGGAGGGCCGCCCTACAATGAGCAGTTCTTC. This chain connects TRBV5-1 to TRBJ2-1, with TRBD2 identical over 16 bases. Germline V gene data show CDR1 as SGHRS and CDR2 as YFSETQ. This CDR3 region has 20 residues. Trimming cost V 4 bases and J 2 bases; bases outside gene matches: 12. Filled out from reference TRBV5-1 and TRBJ2-1, the complete variable domain reads KAGVTQTPRYLIKTRGQQVTLSCSPISGHRSVSWYQQTPGQGLQFLFEYFSETQRNKGNFPGRFSGRQFSNSRSEMNVSTLELGDSALYLCASSMDPGLAGGPPYNEQFFGPGTRLTVL.

For the CDR3, the DNA is TGTGCCACCAGCAGACCCCCAGGGCATGCAGCAACTAATGAAAAACTGTTTTTT. Protein: CATSRPPGHAATNEKLFF. V is TRBV15 and J is TRBJ1-4; the D gene is possibly TRBD1 (5 bases). Trimming stripped 2 bases from V and 0 bases from J, with 16 bases between. Germline loops: CDR1 LNHNV, CDR2 YYDKDF (reference sequence). The CDR3 contains 18 residues.

CDR3 amino acids: CATSDTGRAGMIQYF. The CDR3 nucleotides are TGTGCCACCAGCGATACCGGACGAGCAGGGATGATTCAGTACTTC. J is TRBJ2-4 and V is TRBV15, with D maybe TRBD1 (5 bases). The CDR3 consists of 15 residues. Germline-derived CDR1 and CDR2 are LNHNV and YYDKDF (reference sequence). Trimming left V 5 bases short and J 10 bases short, with 21 bases between.

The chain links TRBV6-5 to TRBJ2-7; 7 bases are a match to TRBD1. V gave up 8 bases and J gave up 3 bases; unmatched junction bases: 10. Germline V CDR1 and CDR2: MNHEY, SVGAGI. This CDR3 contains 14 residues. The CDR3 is CASQRTGPYYEQYF. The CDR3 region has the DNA TGTGCCAGCCAACGGACAGGACCATACTACGAGCAGTACTTC.

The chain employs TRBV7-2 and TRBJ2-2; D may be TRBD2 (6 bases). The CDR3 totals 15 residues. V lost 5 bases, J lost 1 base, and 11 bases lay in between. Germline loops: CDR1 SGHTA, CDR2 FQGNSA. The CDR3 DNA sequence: TGTGCCAGCAGCCCATCGGGACTGAACACCGGGGAGCTGTTTTTT. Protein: CASSPSGLNTGELFF.

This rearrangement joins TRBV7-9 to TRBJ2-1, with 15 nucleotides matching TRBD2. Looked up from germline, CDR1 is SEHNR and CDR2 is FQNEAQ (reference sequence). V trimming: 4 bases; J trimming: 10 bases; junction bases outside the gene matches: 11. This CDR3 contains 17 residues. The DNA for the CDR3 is TGTGCCAGCAGCTCCAGACTAGGACTAGCGGGAGGGCCAGAGCAGTTCTTC. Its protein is CASSSRLGLAGGPEQFF.

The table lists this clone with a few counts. The CDR3 nucleotides are TGTGCCAGCAGCCCGGCTGAGGTTTACACAGATACGCAGTATTTT. Protein sequence: CASSPAEVYTDTQYF. The rearrangement links TRBV28 to TRBJ2-3; no clear D gene. V lost 6 bases to trimming and J lost 2 bases, with 15 bases between them. The germline V gene has CDR1 MDHEN and CDR2 SYDVKM. This CDR3 is 15 amino acids long.

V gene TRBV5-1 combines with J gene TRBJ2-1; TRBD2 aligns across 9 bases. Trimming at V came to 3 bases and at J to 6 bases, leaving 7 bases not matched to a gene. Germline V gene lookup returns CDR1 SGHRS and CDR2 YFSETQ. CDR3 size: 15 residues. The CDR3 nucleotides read TGCGCCAGCAGCTCGGTAGCGGGAGCCATCAATGAGCAGTTCTTC. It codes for CASSSVAGAINEQFF.

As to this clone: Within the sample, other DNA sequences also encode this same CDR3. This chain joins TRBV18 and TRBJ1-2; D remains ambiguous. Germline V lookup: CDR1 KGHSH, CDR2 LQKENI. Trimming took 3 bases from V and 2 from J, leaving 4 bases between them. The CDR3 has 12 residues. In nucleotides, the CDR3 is TGTGCCAGCTCACCTGAGAACTATGGCTACACCTTC. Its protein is CASSPENYGYTF. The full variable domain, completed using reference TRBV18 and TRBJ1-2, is NAGVMQNPRHLVRRRGQEARLRCSPMKGHSHVYWYRQLPEEGLKFMVYLQKENIIDESGMPKERFSAEFPKEGPSILRIQQVVRGDSAAYFCASSPENYGYTFGSGTRLTVV.

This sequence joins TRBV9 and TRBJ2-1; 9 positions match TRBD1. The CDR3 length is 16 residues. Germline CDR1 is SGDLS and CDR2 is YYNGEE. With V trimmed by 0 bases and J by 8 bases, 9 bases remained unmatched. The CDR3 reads CASSVAGTGSYHEQFF. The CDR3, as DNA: TGTGCCAGCAGCGTAGCAGGGACAGGGTCTTACCATGAGCAGTTCTTC.